Detailed here is one TCR beta chain. The antigen remains undetermined. Germline V gene data show CDR1 as MNHNS and CDR2 as SASEGT. The CDR3 spans 12 residues. V was pared by 6 bases and J by 2 bases, with 7 bases between. As every portion of the isolated RNA was reverse transcribed, the sequencing read expressed TCRB transcripts. Method: immunoSEQ multiplex PCR; TCRdb's copy keeps in-frame clones and lacks some. The sample lists 25,000 to 30,000 clones; roughly 56% were seen once. The data were taken from a study of beta chain features in type 1 diabetes. Study-level results: Within each of all four CD4+ subsets, Type 1 diabetes patients had TCRB CDR3s that were moderately but significantly shorter.

The source material was Tregs from blood. This chain connects TRBV6-1 to TRBJ1-2; D might be TRBD1 (5 bases). This sequence was found in a woman aged 18-29 years with type 1 diabetes. The CDR3: CASRGHNYGYTF. In DNA form, the CDR3 reads TGTGCCAGCAGAGGACACAACTATGGCTACACCTTC.